The clone carrying this T cell receptor (beta chain) was recorded a few times. Its antigen is unknown. These data belong to a study of CD8+ T cells in alopecia areata. Turning to the study itself: The protocol delivered tofacitinib for 6 to 18 months, then withdrew it for 6 months.

This CDR3 is 13 amino acids long. V was clipped by 5 bases and J by 1 base, with 8 bases between them. CDR1 SQVTM and CDR2 ANQGSEA come from the germline V gene. This sample's treatment: oral pan-JAK inhibitor, 5-10 mg twice daily. Sequencing relied on a cDNA template that was reverse transcribed from extracted RNA. The repertoire was sequenced with immunoSEQ multiplex PCR; TCRdb's copy has only in-frame clones and lacks some. Of 120,000 or so clones listed, approximately 57% were seen once; the top ten hold 4.5% to 6%. Study-wide results and limits: Many of the expanded lesional clones endured in scalp and blood while on tofacitinib. Scalp sequencing also captures normal skin's resident alphabeta T cells.

The source material was CD4+ T cells sorted from blood, sampled at week 4, from a patient treated with tofacitinib. The TCR was taken from a human donor with alopecia areata. The genes are TRBV29-1 and TRBJ2-2; D not resolved. CDR3 loop: CSVLGLNTGELFF. Written as DNA, the CDR3 is TGCAGCGTTCTCGGGTTGAACACCGGGGAGCTGTTTTTT.